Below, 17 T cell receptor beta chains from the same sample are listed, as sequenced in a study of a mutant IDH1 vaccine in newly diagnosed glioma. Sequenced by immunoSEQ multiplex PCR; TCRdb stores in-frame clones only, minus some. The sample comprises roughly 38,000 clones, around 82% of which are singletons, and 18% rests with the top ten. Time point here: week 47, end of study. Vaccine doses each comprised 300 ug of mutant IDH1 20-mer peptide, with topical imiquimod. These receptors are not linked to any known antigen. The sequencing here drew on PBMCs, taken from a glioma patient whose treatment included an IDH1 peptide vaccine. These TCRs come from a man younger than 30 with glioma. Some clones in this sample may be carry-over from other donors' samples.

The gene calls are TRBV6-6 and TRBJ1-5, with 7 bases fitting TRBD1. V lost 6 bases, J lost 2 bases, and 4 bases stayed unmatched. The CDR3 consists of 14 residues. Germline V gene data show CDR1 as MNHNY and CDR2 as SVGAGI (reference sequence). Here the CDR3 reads CASSNGQGNQPQHF. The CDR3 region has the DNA TGTGCCAGCAGCAATGGACAGGGCAATCAGCCCCAGCATTTT.

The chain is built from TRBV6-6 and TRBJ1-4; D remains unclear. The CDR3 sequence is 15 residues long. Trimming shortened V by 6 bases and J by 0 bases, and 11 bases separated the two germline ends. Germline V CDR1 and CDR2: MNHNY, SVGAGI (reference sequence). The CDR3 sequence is CASSLRRATNEKLFF. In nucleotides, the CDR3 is TGTGCCAGCAGCCTCCGCCGGGCAACTAATGAAAAACTGTTTTTT.

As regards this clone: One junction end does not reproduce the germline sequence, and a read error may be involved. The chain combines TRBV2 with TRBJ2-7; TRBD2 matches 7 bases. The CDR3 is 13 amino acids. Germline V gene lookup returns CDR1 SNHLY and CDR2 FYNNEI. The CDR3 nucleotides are TGTGCCAGCAGCGAAGGACTAGCCTACGAGCAGTACTTC. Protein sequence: CASSEGLAYEQYF. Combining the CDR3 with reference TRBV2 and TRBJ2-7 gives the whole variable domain EPEVTQTPSHQVTQMGQEVILRCVPISNHLYFYWYRQILGQKVEFLVSFYNNEISEKSEIFDDQFSVERPDGSNFTLKIRSTKLEDSAMYFCASSEGLAYEQYFGPGTRLTVT.

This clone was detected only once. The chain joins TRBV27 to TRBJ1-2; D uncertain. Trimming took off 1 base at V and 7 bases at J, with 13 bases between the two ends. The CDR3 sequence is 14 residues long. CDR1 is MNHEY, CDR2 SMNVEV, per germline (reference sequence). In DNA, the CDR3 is TGTGCCAGCAGTTTATGGCCCCTGACGGGTGGCTACACCTTC. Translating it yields CASSLWPLTGGYTF.

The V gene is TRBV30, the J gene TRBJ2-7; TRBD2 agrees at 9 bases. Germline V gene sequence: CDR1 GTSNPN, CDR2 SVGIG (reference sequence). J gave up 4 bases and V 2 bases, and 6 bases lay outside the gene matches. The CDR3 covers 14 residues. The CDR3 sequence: CAWSLAGARYEQYF. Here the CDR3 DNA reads TGTGCCTGGAGTTTAGCGGGAGCGAGGTACGAGCAGTACTTC.

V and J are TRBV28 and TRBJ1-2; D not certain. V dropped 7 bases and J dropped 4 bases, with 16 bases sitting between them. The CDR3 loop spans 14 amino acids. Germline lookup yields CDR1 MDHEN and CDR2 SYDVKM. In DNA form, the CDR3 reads TGTGCCAGCACACCGGGAGCCGCGGCCTATGGCTACACCTTC. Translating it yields CASTPGAAAYGYTF.

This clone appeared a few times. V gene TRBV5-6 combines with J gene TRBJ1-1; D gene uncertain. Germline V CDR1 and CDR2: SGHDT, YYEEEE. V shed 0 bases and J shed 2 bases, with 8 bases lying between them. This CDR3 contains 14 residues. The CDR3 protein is CASSLDPVNTEAFF. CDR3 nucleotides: TGTGCCAGCAGCTTGGATCCGGTTAACACTGAAGCTTTCTTT.

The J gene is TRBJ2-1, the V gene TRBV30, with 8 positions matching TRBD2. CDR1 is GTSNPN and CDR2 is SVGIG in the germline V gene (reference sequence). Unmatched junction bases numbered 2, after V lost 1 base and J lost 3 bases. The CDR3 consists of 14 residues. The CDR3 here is CAWSELADYNEQFF. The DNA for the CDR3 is TGTGCCTGGAGTGAACTAGCGGACTACAATGAGCAGTTCTTC. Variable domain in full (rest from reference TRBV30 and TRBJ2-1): SQTIHQWPATLVQPVGSPLSLECTVEGTSNPNLYWYRQAAGRGLQLLFYSVGIGQISSEVPQNLSASRPQDRQFILSSKKLLLSDSGFYLCAWSELADYNEQFFGPGTRLTVL.

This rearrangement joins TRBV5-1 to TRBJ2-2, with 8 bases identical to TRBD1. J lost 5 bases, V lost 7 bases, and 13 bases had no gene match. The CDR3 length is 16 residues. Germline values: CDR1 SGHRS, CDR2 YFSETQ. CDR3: CASGPRGQAGTGELFF. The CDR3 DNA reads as TGCGCCAGCGGGCCCAGGGGACAGGCCGGGACCGGGGAGCTGTTTTTT.

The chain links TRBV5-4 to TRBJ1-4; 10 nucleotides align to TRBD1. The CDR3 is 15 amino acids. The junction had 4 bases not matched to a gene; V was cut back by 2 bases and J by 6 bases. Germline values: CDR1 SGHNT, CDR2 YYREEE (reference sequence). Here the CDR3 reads CASSLSGTGDEKLFF. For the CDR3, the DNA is TGTGCCAGCAGCTTATCCGGGACAGGGGATGAAAAACTGTTTTTT.

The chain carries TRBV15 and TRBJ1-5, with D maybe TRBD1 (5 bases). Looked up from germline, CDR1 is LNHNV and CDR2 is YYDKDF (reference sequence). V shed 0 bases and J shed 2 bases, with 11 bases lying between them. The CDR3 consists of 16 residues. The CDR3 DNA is TGTGCCACCAGCAGAGAAGGGGAGGAAGGCAATCAGCCCCAGCATTTT. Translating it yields CATSREGEEGNQPQHF.

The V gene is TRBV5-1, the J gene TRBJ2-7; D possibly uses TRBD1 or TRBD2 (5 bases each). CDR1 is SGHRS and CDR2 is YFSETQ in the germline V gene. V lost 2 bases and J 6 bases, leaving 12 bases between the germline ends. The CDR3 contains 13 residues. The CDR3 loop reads CASSLGSGGEQYF. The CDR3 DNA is TGCGCCAGCAGCTTAGGGAGTGGGGGCGAGCAGTACTTC.

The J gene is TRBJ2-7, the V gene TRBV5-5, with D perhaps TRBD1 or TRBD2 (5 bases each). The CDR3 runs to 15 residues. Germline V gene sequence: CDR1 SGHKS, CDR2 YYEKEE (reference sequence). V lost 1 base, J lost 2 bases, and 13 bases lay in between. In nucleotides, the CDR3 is TGTGCCAGCAGCTTGCTTGGGACCGCTGCCTACGAGCAGTACTTC. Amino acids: CASSLLGTAAYEQYF.

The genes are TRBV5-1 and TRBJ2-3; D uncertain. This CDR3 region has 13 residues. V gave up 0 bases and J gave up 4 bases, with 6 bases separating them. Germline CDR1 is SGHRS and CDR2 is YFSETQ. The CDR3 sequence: CASSLELADTQYF. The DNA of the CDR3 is TGCGCCAGCAGCTTGGAATTGGCAGATACGCAGTATTTT. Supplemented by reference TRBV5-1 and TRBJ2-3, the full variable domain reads KAGVTQTPRYLIKTRGQQVTLSCSPISGHRSVSWYQQTPGQGLQFLFEYFSETQRNKGNFPGRFSGRQFSNSRSEMNVSTLELGDSALYLCASSLELADTQYFGPGTRLTVL.

CDR3 in amino acids: CASGSGQGQSYEAFF. The CDR3 DNA follows: TGTGCTAGTGGATCCGGACAGGGTCAATCCTATGAAGCTTTCTTT. The chain has TRBV12-5 and TRBJ1-1; the match to TRBD1 covers 8 bases. This CDR3 is 15 amino acids long. Germline V lookup: CDR1 LGHNT, CDR2 FRNRAP. The V gene end was trimmed by 6 bases and the J gene end by 7 bases; junction bases not matched to a gene: 13.

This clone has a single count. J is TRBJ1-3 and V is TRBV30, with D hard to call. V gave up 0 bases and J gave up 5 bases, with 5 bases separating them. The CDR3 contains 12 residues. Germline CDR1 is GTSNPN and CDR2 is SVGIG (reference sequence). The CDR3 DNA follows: TGTGCCTGGAGTGTACAAAGAAACACCATATATTTT. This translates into CAWSVQRNTIYF.

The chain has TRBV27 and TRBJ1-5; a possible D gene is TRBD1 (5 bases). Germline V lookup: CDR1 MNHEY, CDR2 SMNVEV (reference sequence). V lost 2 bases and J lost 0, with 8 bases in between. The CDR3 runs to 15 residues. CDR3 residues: CASSLTGFSNQPQHF. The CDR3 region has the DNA TGTGCCAGCAGTTTAACAGGATTTAGCAATCAGCCCCAGCATTTT.